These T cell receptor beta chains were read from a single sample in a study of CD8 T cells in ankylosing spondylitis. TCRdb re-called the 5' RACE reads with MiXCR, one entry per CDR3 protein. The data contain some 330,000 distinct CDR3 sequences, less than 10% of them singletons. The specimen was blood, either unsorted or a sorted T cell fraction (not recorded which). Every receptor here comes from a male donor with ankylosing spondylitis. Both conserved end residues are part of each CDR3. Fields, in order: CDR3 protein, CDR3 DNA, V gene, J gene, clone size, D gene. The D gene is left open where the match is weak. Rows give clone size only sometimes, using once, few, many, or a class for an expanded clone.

CDR3: CASSLGGDFGLDTQYF
DNA: TGTGCCAGCAGCTTAGGGGGGGACTTTGGCCTGGATACGCAGTATTTT
V: TRBV7-2
J: TRBJ2-3
size: -
D: -

CDR3: CASSLIGRGASYNEQFF
DNA: TGTGCCAGCAGCTTAATCGGGCGCGGAGCCTCCTACAATGAGCAGTTCTTC
V: TRBV7-8
J: TRBJ2-1
size: -
D: -

CDR3: CSARPPDSGNEQFF
DNA: TGCAGTGCTAGACCCCCGGACAGTGGCAATGAGCAGTTCTTC
V: TRBV20-1
J: TRBJ2-1
size: few
D: -

CDR3: CASSIVALQSNEQFF
DNA: TGTGCCAGTAGTATAGTAGCCCTCCAGTCCAATGAGCAGTTCTTC
V: TRBV19
J: TRBJ2-1
size: -
D: -

CDR3: CASSFLAIYEQYF
DNA: TGTGCCAGCAGTTTTCTAGCGATTTACGAGCAGTACTTC
V: TRBV28
J: TRBJ2-7
size: few
D: -

CDR3: CASSWISLTHEQYF
DNA: TGTGCCAGCAGTTGGATAAGTCTAACCCACGAGCAGTACTTC
V: TRBV2
J: TRBJ2-7
size: -
D: -

CDR3: CASSFTSSEQYF
DNA: TGTGCCAGCAGCTTCACTTCGAGCGAGCAGTACTTC
V: TRBV12-3/TRBV12-4
J: TRBJ2-7
size: -
D: -

CDR3: CASSSGLAGIQETQYF
DNA: TGCGCCAGCAGCTCCGGACTAGCGGGAATCCAAGAGACCCAGTACTTC
V: TRBV5-1
J: TRBJ2-5
size: few
D: TRBD2

CDR3: CASSPGLPTTYEQYF
DNA: TGCGCCAGCAGCCCGGGACTTCCCACCACCTACGAGCAGTACTTC
V: TRBV10-1
J: TRBJ2-7
size: few
D: -

CDR3: CASSYPRGYRGIYNEQFF
DNA: TGTGCCAGCAGTTACCCTCGGGGCTACAGGGGGATTTACAATGAGCAGTTCTTC
V: TRBV6-2/TRBV6-3
J: TRBJ2-1
size: few
D: TRBD1

CDR3: CASSELNRGIGQYF
DNA: TGTGCCAGCAGTGAGCTGAACAGGGGGATCGGGCAGTATTTT
V: TRBV25-1
J: TRBJ2-3
size: -
D: TRBD1

CDR3: CASSPPGQGARYEQYF
DNA: TGTGCCAGCTCACCTCCGGGACAGGGGGCGCGGTACGAGCAGTACTTC
V: TRBV18
J: TRBJ2-7
size: few
D: TRBD1

CDR3: CASSPRLRRSTDTQYF
DNA: TGTGCCAGCAGCCCCCGACTGAGGAGGAGCACAGATACGCAGTATTTT
V: TRBV14
J: TRBJ2-3
size: few
D: -

CDR3: CASGRRGDEQYF
DNA: TGTGCTAGTGGGCGCCGTGGGGACGAGCAGTACTTC
V: TRBV12-5
J: TRBJ2-7
size: -
D: -

CDR3: CASSPGQGIDEQFF
DNA: TGTGCCAGCTCACCGGGACAGGGAATTGATGAGCAGTTCTTC
V: TRBV18
J: TRBJ2-1
size: -
D: TRBD1

CDR3: CSAKGGAYNSPLHF
DNA: TGCAGTGCTAAGGGCGGGGCATATAATTCACCCCTCCACTTT
V: TRBV20-1
J: TRBJ1-6
size: -
D: -

CDR3: CASRTGTQGVNIQYF
DNA: TGTGCCAGCAGAACCGGGACGCAGGGGGTAAACATTCAGTACTTC
V: TRBV12-3/TRBV12-4
J: TRBJ2-4
size: many
D: TRBD1

CDR3: CASSLGGEAGSYNEQFF
DNA: TGCGCCAGCAGCTTGGGCGGTGAAGCGGGAAGCTACAATGAGCAGTTCTTC
V: TRBV5-1
J: TRBJ2-1
size: few
D: TRBD2

CDR3: CASSPGDRDNSPLHF
DNA: TGTGCCAGCAGTCCCGGGGACAGAGATAATTCACCCCTCCACTTT
V: TRBV28
J: TRBJ1-6
size: -
D: TRBD1

CDR3: CAISEGDRAQPQHF
DNA: TGTGCCATCAGTGAGGGGGACAGAGCCCAGCCCCAGCATTTT
V: TRBV10-3
J: TRBJ1-5
size: many
D: TRBD1

CDR3: CASSPLPPTGDGYTF
DNA: TGTGCCAGCAGTCCATTACCCCCGACAGGAGATGGCTACACCTTC
V: TRBV27
J: TRBJ1-2
size: few
D: -

CDR3: CASSPTPATGELFF
DNA: TGTGCCAGTAGTCCGACCCCAGCCACCGGGGAGCTGTTTTTT
V: TRBV19
J: TRBJ2-2
size: few
D: -

CDR3: CASTPDRRNQPQHF
DNA: TGTGCCAGCACACCGGACAGAAGAAATCAGCCCCAGCATTTT
V: TRBV12-3/TRBV12-4
J: TRBJ1-5
size: few
D: -

CDR3: CASSSSLRRNTEAFF
DNA: TGTGCCAGCAGTTCCTCCCTGCGCAGGAACACTGAAGCTTTCTTT
V: TRBV6-5
J: TRBJ1-1
size: many
D: -

CDR3: CASSQGPGRSDEQFF
DNA: TGTGCCAGCAGCCAAGGTCCGGGGCGGTCCGATGAGCAGTTCTTC
V: TRBV14
J: TRBJ2-1
size: -
D: -

CDR3: CASSQVRPGQQAF
DNA: TGCGCCAGCAGCCAAGTCAGACCGGGACAGCAAGCATTC
V: TRBV4-1
J: TRBJ2-5
size: -
D: TRBD1

CDR3: CASSLQGASTGELFF
DNA: TGTGCCAGCAGTTTACAGGGGGCGAGCACCGGGGAGCTGTTTTTT
V: TRBV6-5
J: TRBJ2-2
size: many
D: TRBD1

CDR3: CASKGGAWDGGELFF
DNA: TGTGCCAGCAAGGGGGGAGCGTGGGATGGGGGGGAGCTGTTTTTT
V: TRBV6-1
J: TRBJ2-2
size: -
D: -

CDR3: CASSLVGGRGANYGYTF
DNA: TGTGCCAGCAGCTTAGTAGGAGGCCGTGGGGCCAACTATGGCTACACCTTC
V: TRBV7-9
J: TRBJ1-2
size: many
D: -

CDR3: CASSGGRIQPQHF
DNA: TGTGCCAGCAGTGGGGGGAGGATCCAGCCCCAGCATTTT
V: TRBV6-1
J: TRBJ1-5
size: few
D: -

CDR3: CASSLTGSDNEQFF
DNA: TGTGCCAGCAGTTTGACAGGCTCAGACAATGAGCAGTTCTTC
V: TRBV12-3/TRBV12-4
J: TRBJ2-1
size: few
D: -

CDR3: CSVEGEGTGGYEQYF
DNA: TGCAGCGTTGAAGGGGAGGGGACAGGGGGCTACGAGCAGTACTTC
V: TRBV29-1
J: TRBJ2-7
size: -
D: TRBD1

CDR3: CASSKPGLAEMNTGELFF
DNA: TGTGCCAGCAGCAAGCCGGGACTAGCGGAGATGAACACCGGGGAGCTGTTTTTT
V: TRBV27
J: TRBJ2-2
size: few
D: TRBD2

CDR3: CASSQARLGEQFF
DNA: TGTGCCAGCAGCCAAGCTCGGCTGGGTGAGCAGTTCTTC
V: TRBV14
J: TRBJ2-1
size: many
D: -

CDR3: CASSPLWRATSYEQYF
DNA: TGCGCCAGCAGCCCCCTTTGGCGGGCTACCTCCTACGAGCAGTACTTC
V: TRBV4-1
J: TRBJ2-7
size: few
D: -

CDR3: CASSWVGRDETEAFF
DNA: TGCGCCAGCAGCTGGGTCGGACGGGATGAGACTGAAGCTTTCTTT
V: TRBV5-1
J: TRBJ1-1
size: many
D: -

CDR3: CASSSRRGGKDTEAFF
DNA: TGTGCCAGCAGTTCCCGGAGAGGGGGCAAGGACACTGAAGCTTTCTTT
V: TRBV6-5
J: TRBJ1-1
size: many
D: TRBD1

CDR3: CASSYASGRSDTQYF
DNA: TGTGCCAGCAGTTATGCTAGCGGGAGATCCGATACGCAGTATTTT
V: TRBV6-5
J: TRBJ2-3
size: -
D: TRBD2

CDR3: CSARESGRGTYEQYF
DNA: TGCAGTGCTAGAGAGAGCGGGAGGGGTACCTACGAGCAGTACTTC
V: TRBV20-1
J: TRBJ2-7
size: few
D: TRBD2

CDR3: CSARRASGGYNEQFF
DNA: TGCAGTGCTAGGAGAGCTAGCGGGGGATACAATGAGCAGTTCTTC
V: TRBV20-1
J: TRBJ2-1
size: few
D: TRBD2

CDR3: CSAAGGQETQYF
DNA: TGCAGCGCCGCAGGGGGCCAGGAGACCCAGTACTTC
V: TRBV29-1
J: TRBJ2-5
size: -
D: TRBD1

CDR3: CAISLGGNNQPQHF
DNA: TGTGCCATCAGCCTCGGGGGGAACAATCAGCCCCAGCATTTT
V: TRBV10-3
J: TRBJ1-5
size: few
D: -

CDR3: CASSLSRAGYEQYF
DNA: TGTGCCAGCAGCTTGAGCCGGGCGGGCTACGAGCAGTACTTC
V: TRBV5-4
J: TRBJ2-7
size: -
D: -

CDR3: CASSLNSGMSTGELFF
DNA: TGTGCCAGCAGCTTAAATAGCGGGATGAGCACCGGGGAGCTGTTTTTT
V: TRBV7-3
J: TRBJ2-2
size: -
D: TRBD2

CDR3: CASSSTKRAGWADTQYF
DNA: TGTGCCAGTAGTTCAACCAAGCGGGCAGGGTGGGCAGATACGCAGTATTTT
V: TRBV19
J: TRBJ2-3
size: few
D: -

CDR3: CAWSGAAATNEKLFF
DNA: TGTGCCTGGAGCGGGGCAGCCGCAACTAATGAAAAACTGTTTTTT
V: TRBV30
J: TRBJ1-4
size: -
D: -

CDR3: CASSQRAGDPATGELFF
DNA: TGTGCCAGCAGCCAGAGAGCGGGCGACCCCGCAACGGGGGAGCTGTTTTTT
V: TRBV7-9
J: TRBJ2-2
size: few
D: -